This T cell receptor beta chain emerged from a study of T cells in Graves' hyperthyroidism and ophthalmopathy. The germline CDR1 and CDR2 sequences are SGHAT and FQNNGV. V lost 1 base and J 2 bases, leaving 9 bases between the germline ends. CDR3 length equals 14 residues. RNA transcripts served as the template for amplifying TCR beta CDR3 regions. The HTBI set primed first-round TCR CDR3 RT-PCR. Each CDR3 protein gets one entry after TCRdb re-called the multiplex PCR reads with MiXCR. This sample carries 410,000 or so distinct CDR3 sequences, over 12% of them seen once, and the ten largest clones take around 13%.

This chain uses TRBV11-2 with TRBJ2-7; D not resolved. The receptor was derived from a man in his late teens or twenties with Graves' ophthalmopathy. The sequencing input was blood. DNA of the CDR3: TGTGCCAGCAGCTTAGTAATGGTTACCTACGAGCAGTACTTC. This translates into CASSLVMVTYEQYF.